This section outlines one T cell receptor beta chain sequence together with its context. Antigen unknown. This record comes from a study of T cell responses to AZD1222 COVID-19 vaccine. Study results and caveats: Seropositive at baseline were only a handful of AZD1222 recipients. Nearly half of spike-specific TCRs reportedly target unmutated variant regions.

Generated by immunoSEQ multiplex PCR, the TCRdb table keeps only in-frame clones and is missing some. The table includes 75,000 to 100,000 clones, approximately 90% detected once. The V gene's germline CDR1 is LNHDA and CDR2 SQIVND (reference sequence). The CDR3 spans 15 residues. Trimming took off 5 bases at V and 4 bases at J, with 17 bases between the two ends. The sample consisted of peripheral blood, taken 28 days after the second AZD1222 dose. This TCR was sampled from an adult who received the AZD1222 COVID-19 vaccine. V usage is TRBV19 and J usage is TRBJ2-5, with D perhaps TRBD1 (6 bases). CDR3 sequence (DNA): TGTGCCAGTAGTCTCCTGGGGGCAGGAGGAGAGACCCAGTACTTC. It specifies CASSLLGAGGETQYF.